The clone carrying this TCR beta chain was recorded a few times. For the second PCR, which ran for roughly 6 to 12 cycles, a sample-barcoded 5' primer and a J-beta primer mix were used. Researchers report that each sample yielded at least 3 million CDR3-containing paired-end reads. TCRdb reprocessed the 5' RACE reads via MiXCR and lists one record per CDR3 protein. The sample lists 1.5 million or so distinct CDR3 sequences, approximately 43% occurring once. No fewer than 6 micrograms of total RNA were isolated from every sample. This sample was included in a study of blood T cells in healthy people across ages. The CDR3 contains 15 residues. The germline V and J ends were trimmed by 2 bases and 6 bases, with 17 bases remaining between them. Per the germline V gene, CDR1 is ENHRY and CDR2 is SYGVKD.

The rearrangement uses TRBV10-3 and TRBJ2-7, with D hard to call. The sample was blood. This receptor was taken from a woman in her late teens or twenties in good health. In DNA form, the CDR3 reads TGTGCCATCAGTGAGGGGGTCGATTCCTGGGGCGAGCAGTACTTC. This translates into CAISEGVDSWGEQYF.